This TCR beta chain was recovered during a study of T cell responses to AZD1222 COVID-19 vaccine. From germline, CDR1 is GTSNPN and CDR2 SVGIG (reference sequence). CDR3 size: 13 residues. V dropped 3 bases and J dropped 5; count of bases not matched to a gene: 5. Sequencing was performed with immunoSEQ multiplex PCR; in TCRdb, only in-frame clones are kept and a portion is missing. Among 55,000 to 70,000 clones listed, almost 90% were seen once. V usage is TRBV30 and J usage is TRBJ1-1, with 8 bases that match TRBD1. The sample in question was peripheral blood, obtained on day 0 of AZD1222 vaccination. This clonotype was sampled from an adult in good health. The DNA for the CDR3 is TGTGCCTGGAGAAGACAGGGGTCGACTGAAGCTTTCTTT. This translates into CAWRRQGSTEAFF. The variable domain in full, with the rest retrieved from reference TRBV30 and TRBJ1-1, is SQTIHQWPATLVQPVGSPLSLECTVEGTSNPNLYWYRQAAGRGLQLLFYSVGIGQISSEVPQNLSASRPQDRQFILSSKKLLLSDSGFYLCAWRRQGSTEAFFGQGTRLTVV.